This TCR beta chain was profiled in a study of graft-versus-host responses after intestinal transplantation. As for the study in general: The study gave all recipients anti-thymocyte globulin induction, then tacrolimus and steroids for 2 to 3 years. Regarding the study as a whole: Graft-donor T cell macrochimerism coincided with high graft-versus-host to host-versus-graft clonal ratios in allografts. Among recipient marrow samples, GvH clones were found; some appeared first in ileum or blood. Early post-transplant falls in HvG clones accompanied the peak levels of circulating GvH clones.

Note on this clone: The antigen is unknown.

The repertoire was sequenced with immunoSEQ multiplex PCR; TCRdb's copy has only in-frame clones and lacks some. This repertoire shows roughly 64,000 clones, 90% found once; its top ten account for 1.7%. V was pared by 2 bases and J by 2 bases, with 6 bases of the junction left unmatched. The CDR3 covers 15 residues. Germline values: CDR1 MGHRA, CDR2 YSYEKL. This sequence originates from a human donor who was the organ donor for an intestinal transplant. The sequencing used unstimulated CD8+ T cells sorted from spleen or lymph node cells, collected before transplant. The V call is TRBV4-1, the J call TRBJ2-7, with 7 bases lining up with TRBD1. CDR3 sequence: CASSQKDRPPYEQYF. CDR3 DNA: TGCGCCAGCAGCCAAAAGGACAGGCCCCCCTACGAGCAGTACTTC.